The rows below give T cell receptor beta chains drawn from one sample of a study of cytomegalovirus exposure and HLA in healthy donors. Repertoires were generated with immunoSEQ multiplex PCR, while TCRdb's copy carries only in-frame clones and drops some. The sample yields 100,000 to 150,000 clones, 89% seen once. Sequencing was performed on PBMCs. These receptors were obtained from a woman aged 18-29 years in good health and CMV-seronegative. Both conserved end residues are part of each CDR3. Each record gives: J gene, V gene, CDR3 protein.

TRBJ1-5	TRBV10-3	CAMGSYSNQPQHF
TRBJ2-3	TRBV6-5	CASSYGLAGDTQYF
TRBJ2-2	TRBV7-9	CASSREGGNANTGELFF
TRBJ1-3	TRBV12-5	CASGITENTIYF
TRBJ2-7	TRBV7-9	CASSGSSGRYHEQYF
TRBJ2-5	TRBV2	CASSVVAGAQETQYF
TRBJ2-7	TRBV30	CAWSVGGVSYEQYF
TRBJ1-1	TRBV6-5	CATRRGSWNTEAFF
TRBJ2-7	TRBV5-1	CASSFGLTYEQYF
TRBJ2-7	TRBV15	CATSLGTVSSYEQYF
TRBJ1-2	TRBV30	CAWLYHTGLVNYGYTF